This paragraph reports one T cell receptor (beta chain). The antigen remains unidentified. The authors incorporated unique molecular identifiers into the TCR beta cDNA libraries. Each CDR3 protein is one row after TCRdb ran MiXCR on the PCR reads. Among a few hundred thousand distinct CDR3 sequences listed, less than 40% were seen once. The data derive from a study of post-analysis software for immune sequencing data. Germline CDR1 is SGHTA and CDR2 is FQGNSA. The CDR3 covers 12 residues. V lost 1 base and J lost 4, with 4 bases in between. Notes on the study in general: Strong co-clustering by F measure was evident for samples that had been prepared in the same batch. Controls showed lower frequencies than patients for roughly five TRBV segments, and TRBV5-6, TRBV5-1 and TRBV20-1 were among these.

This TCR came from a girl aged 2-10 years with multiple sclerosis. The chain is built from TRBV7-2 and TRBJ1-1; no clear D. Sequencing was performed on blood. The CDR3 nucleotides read TGTGCCAGCAGCTTAGGGTTCACTGAAGCTTTCTTT. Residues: CASSLGFTEAFF.